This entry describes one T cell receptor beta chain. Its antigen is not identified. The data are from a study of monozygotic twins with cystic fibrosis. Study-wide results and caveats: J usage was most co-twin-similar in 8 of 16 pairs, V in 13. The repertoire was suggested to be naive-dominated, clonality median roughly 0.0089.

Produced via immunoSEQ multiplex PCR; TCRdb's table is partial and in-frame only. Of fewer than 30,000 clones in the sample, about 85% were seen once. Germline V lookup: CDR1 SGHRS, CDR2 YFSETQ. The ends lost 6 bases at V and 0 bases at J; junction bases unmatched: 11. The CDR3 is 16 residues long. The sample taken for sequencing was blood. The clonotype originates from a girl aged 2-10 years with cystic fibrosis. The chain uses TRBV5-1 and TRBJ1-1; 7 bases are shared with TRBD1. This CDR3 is CASTFGQDWMNTEAFF. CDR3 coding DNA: TGCGCCAGCACCTTCGGACAGGATTGGATGAACACTGAAGCTTTCTTT.